This T cell receptor beta chain was obtained from a study of T-cell reconstitution after alpha-beta-depleted transplantation in children. This clonotype was recorded a few times. As it was prepared, the TCRbeta library received unique molecular identifiers. Via MiXCR, TCRdb re-called the PCR reads, giving one row per CDR3 protein. The sample includes about 610,000 distinct CDR3 sequences, about 10% of them seen just once. Germline CDR1 GTSNPN, CDR2 SVGIG (reference sequence). The length of the CDR3 is 13 residues. The germline V and J ends were trimmed by 4 bases and 6 bases, with 13 bases remaining between them.

The sample in question was PBMCs from the stem cell graft donor, obtained from the stem cell graft. The source of this sequence is a human donor who donated a stem cell graft to a child with acute myeloid leukemia. This rearrangement joins TRBV30 to TRBJ1-5, with D possibly being TRBD1 (5 bases). CDR3: CAWTTGGGQPQHF. In nucleotides, the CDR3 is TGTGCCTGGACCACCGGCGGGGGTCAGCCCCAGCATTTT. The full variable domain, completed using reference TRBV30 and TRBJ1-5, is SQTIHQWPATLVQPVGSPLSLECTVEGTSNPNLYWYRQAAGRGLQLLFYSVGIGQISSEVPQNLSASRPQDRQFILSSKKLLLSDSGFYLCAWTTGGGQPQHFGDGTRLSIL.